The clone carrying this T cell receptor beta chain was observed a few times. Germline-derived CDR1 and CDR2 are SEHNR and FQNEAQ (reference sequence). The CDR3 has 15 residues. The V end was cut by 1 base, the J end by 0 bases, with 7 bases between. It was RNA transcripts that yielded the amplified TCR beta CDR3 regions. Researchers ran a first-round RT-PCR on the TCR CDR3 using the HTBI primer set. TCRdb passed the multiplex PCR reads through MiXCR, listing each CDR3 protein once. The table has about 740,000 distinct CDR3 sequences, about 15% seen once. The source of the sample is a study of T cells in Graves' hyperthyroidism and ophthalmopathy.

The gene calls are TRBV7-9 and TRBJ1-3, with D unresolved. Specimen: blood. The sequence was collected from a woman aged 18-29 years with Graves' hyperthyroidism. Here the CDR3 DNA reads TGTGCCAGCAGCTTAGGGTCCGGCTCTGGAAACACCATATATTTT. Its protein product is CASSLGSGSGNTIYF.